Listed below are T cell receptor beta chains from one sample, sequenced in a study of human T cells and chemical hapten exposure. TCRdb reprocessed the RACE reads with MiXCR, giving one entry per CDR3 protein. Found here are about 400,000 distinct CDR3 sequences, about 6.3% of them singletons; the top ten hold about 6%. This sample comprised whole blood, obtained in connection with sensitization to the hapten diphenylcyclopropenone (DPC). The receptors shown here come from a young woman with alopecia areata. Some clones in this sample may be carry-over from other donors' samples. CDR3s include the opening cysteine and the closing phenylalanine or tryptophan. Each record gives: J gene, clone size, D gene, V gene, CDR3 DNA, CDR3 protein. A D gene is named only where the DNA matches it firmly. A clone size is listed for some rows: how often the clone was seen (once, few, many), or a class if it is expanded.

TRBJ1-6 many TRBD1 TRBV7-2 TGTGCCAGCAGCCCCAGGGGGCAAAATTCACCCCTCCACTTT CASSPRGQNSPLHF
TRBJ1-5 few . TRBV23-1 TGCGCCAGCACCCTTTCTTCGGGGAGTTGCCAGCCCCAGCATTTT CASTLSSGSCQPQHF
TRBJ2-3 few . TRBV6-5 TGTGCCAGCAGTTACCCAACGCGATCCCGGAGCACAGATACGCAGTATTTT CASSYPTRSRSTDTQYF
TRBJ1-1 . . TRBV3-1 TGTGCCAGCAGCGCACAGGGTAGACGGACTGAAGCTTTCTTT CASSAQGRRTEAFF
TRBJ1-2 . . TRBV4-3 TGCGCCAGCAGCCAAGAGGGCCAGGGCATTAACTATGGCTACACCTTC CASSQEGQGINYGYTF
TRBJ1-3 many . TRBV5-1 TGCGCCAGCAGATTTGGAAACACCATATATTTT CASRFGNTIYF
TRBJ1-3 . . TRBV9 TGTGCCAGCAGCCGACCAGATACAGCTGGAAACACCATATATTTT CASSRPDTAGNTIYF
TRBJ1-4 many . TRBV27 TGTGCCAGCAGTTTTAATGGTATAGGGGAAAAACTGTTTTTT CASSFNGIGEKLFF
TRBJ1-2 . TRBD1 TRBV3-1 TGTGCCAGCAGTCCAGGGGGCGCAGAGAAAGTGGATGGCTACACCTTC CASSPGGAEKVDGYTF
TRBJ2-5 many . TRBV20-1 TGCAGTGCTAGAGAAGGAAGCGGACAAGAGACCCAGTACTTC CSAREGSGQETQYF
TRBJ1-1 few TRBD1 TRBV12-3/TRBV12-4 TGTGCCAGCAGGGGACAGGGTATGAACACTGAAGCTTTCTTT CASRGQGMNTEAFF
TRBJ1-5 many . TRBV4-2 TGTGCCAGCAGCCAAGATCACAGGGTTTCAGGTCAGCCCCAGCATTTT CASSQDHRVSGQPQHF
TRBJ2-1 many . TRBV7-2 TGTGCCAGCAGCGCCGCGTGGGCGAGCTCCTACAATGAGCAGTTCTTC CASSAAWASSYNEQFF
TRBJ1-1 many TRBD1 TRBV9 TGTGCCAGCAGCCGCATTGGACAGGGTTGGACTGAAGCTTTCTTT CASSRIGQGWTEAFF
TRBJ2-1 few TRBD1 TRBV6-1 TGTGCCAGCCTTGGACAGGGGGCATACAATGAGCAGTTCTTC CASLGQGAYNEQFF
TRBJ1-6 many TRBD1 TRBV12-3/TRBV12-4 TGTGCCAGCAGGGACAGGGTAGTTGCGCCCCTCCACTTT CASRDRVVAPLHF
TRBJ2-1 few . TRBV7-9 TGTGCCAGCACCCTGGTGCAGGCCAATGAGCAGTTCTTC CASTLVQANEQFF
TRBJ2-3 . . TRBV7-9 TGTGCCAGCAGCTTAGGTGTAGGGCCCTCGCCAGATACGCAGTATTTT CASSLGVGPSPDTQYF
TRBJ2-1 . . TRBV11-2 TGTGCCAGCAGCCTGGGCCGAGCCGATTACGGGAATGAGCAGTTCTTC CASSLGRADYGNEQFF
TRBJ1-5 many . TRBV10-2 TGCGCCAGCAGTGAGCAGGGGAGCGGTCAGCCCCAGCATTTT CASSEQGSGQPQHF
TRBJ2-2 few TRBD1 TRBV12-3/TRBV12-4 TGTGCCAGCAGCCAACACGGACAGGGCAGGTGGACCGGGGAGCTGTTTTTT CASSQHGQGRWTGELFF
TRBJ1-1 few TRBD1 TRBV27 TGTGCCAGCAGATTCTCCGGCAGGGGGCCGGGGAACACTGAAGCTTTCTTT CASRFSGRGPGNTEAFF
TRBJ1-1 many . TRBV5-1 TGCGCCAGCAGCTGGACGGACGTAGGGACTGAAGCTTTCTTT CASSWTDVGTEAFF
TRBJ1-3 many . TRBV14 TGTGCCAGCAGCCTCCAGACGGTCTCTGGAAACACCATATATTTT CASSLQTVSGNTIYF
TRBJ2-3 many TRBD1 TRBV29-1 TGCAGCGTGATTACAGGGGGTTCGGATACGCAGTATTTT CSVITGGSDTQYF